Listed below are T cell receptor beta chains from one sample, sequenced in a study of shared clonotypes between healthy human individuals. Using immunoSEQ multiplex PCR, the repertoire was profiled, and TCRdb retains in-frame clones only, with some absent. The sample includes roughly 500,000 clones, about 72% of them seen just once. The sequencing input was PBMCs. The receptors originated from a woman between 40 and 55 years old in good health. Some clones in this sample may be carry-over from other donors' samples. CDR3s include the opening cysteine and the closing phenylalanine or tryptophan. Each record gives: V gene, J gene, CDR3 length, D gene, clone size, CDR3 DNA, CDR3 protein. A D gene is named only where the DNA matches it firmly. The size of a clone is reported for some rows only, either as once, few or many, or as a class for expanded clones.

TRBV7-9	TRBJ1-4	15	-	-	TGTGCCAGCAGCCCTGGGGGGGCAGTGAAGGGTAGACTGTTTTTT	CASSPGGAVKGRLFF
TRBV2	TRBJ1-1	14	-	few	TGTGCCAGCGTCGGACCTCTATCGAACACTGAAGCTTTCTTT	CASVGPLSNTEAFF
TRBV27	TRBJ1-4	16	TRBD1	once	TGTGCCAGCAGTTTTCGGGGACAGCTGATAAATGAAAAACTGTTTTTT	CASSFRGQLINEKLFF
TRBV10-2	TRBJ2-1	13	TRBD2	-	TGCGCCAGCAGTGAGGGGACTAGTAATGAGCAGTTCTTC	CASSEGTSNEQFF
TRBV7-9	TRBJ2-7	14	TRBD1	-	TGTGCCAGCAGTCGGACAGGGAGCTCCTACGAGCAGTACTTC	CASSRTGSSYEQYF
TRBV6-4	TRBJ2-3	15	TRBD2	few	TGTGCCACCTCCCCCCGAGCGGGAGGTGCAGATACGCAGTATTTT	CATSPRAGGADTQYF
TRBV15	TRBJ2-7	16	TRBD2	-	TGTGCCACCAGCAGAGATATGGCGATCCGGGGGGGCGAGCAGTACTTC	CATSRDMAIRGGEQYF
TRBV28	TRBJ2-7	14	-	-	TGTGCCAGCAGGGACCGGGACAACCCCTACGAGCAGTACTTC	CASRDRDNPYEQYF
TRBV27	TRBJ2-1	18	TRBD2	-	TGTGCCAGCAGGAACGGGGGCTGGGCTAGCGGGAGCTACAATGAGCAGTTCTTC	CASRNGGWASGSYNEQFF
TRBV7-2	TRBJ2-7	16	TRBD2	-	TGTGCCAGCAGCTTGCTGTGGGCTAGCGGGATAAGCGAGCAGTACTTC	CASSLLWASGISEQYF
TRBV7-2	TRBJ2-1	16	-	-	TGTGCCAGCAGCTTAGCCGGGGATCCTTCCTACAATGAGCAGTTCTTC	CASSLAGDPSYNEQFF
TRBV7-2	TRBJ2-4	15	TRBD2	-	TGTGCCAGCAGCTCCGGACTAGTGGCCAAAAACATTCAGTACTTC	CASSSGLVAKNIQYF
TRBV5-1	TRBJ2-2	15	-	-	TGCGCCAGCAGCTTGGCCGATGTGGACAGCGGGGAGTTGTTTTTT	CASSLADVDSGELFF
TRBV28	TRBJ2-5	13	-	-	TGTGCCAGCAGTTTGGCAGGGCGAGAGACCCAGTACTTC	CASSLAGRETQYF
TRBV28	TRBJ1-1	16	-	-	TGTGCCAGCAGTACTCCCCGGGCGGCAGCGAACACTGAAGCTTTCTTT	CASSTPRAAANTEAFF
TRBV28	TRBJ2-1	14	TRBD1	-	TGTGCCAGCAGGGACAGGGGGCAATGGAATGAGCAGTTCTTC	CASRDRGQWNEQFF
TRBV5-1	TRBJ2-2	17	TRBD2	-	TGCGCCAGCAGCAACGGACTAGCGGCCGCGAACACCGGGGAGCTGTTTTTT	CASSNGLAAANTGELFF
TRBV27	TRBJ2-1	14	-	-	TGTGCCAGCAGTGTCGGGCCGCTTGGGAATGAGCAGTTCTTC	CASSVGPLGNEQFF
TRBV30	TRBJ2-2	14	-	many	TGTGCCTGGAGTGTACAACAGAACACCGGGGAGCTGTTTTTT	CAWSVQQNTGELFF
TRBV6-1	TRBJ2-3	14	-	few	TGTGCCAGCACCGGGGCCTGGGGCACAGATACGCAGTATTTT	CASTGAWGTDTQYF
TRBV6-1	TRBJ1-1	15	TRBD1	many	TGTGCCAGCAGTGAAGCGGGGACAGGGCGGGTTACGGCTTTCTTT	CASSEAGTGRVTAFF
TRBV25-1	TRBJ2-1	11	-	few	TGTGCCAGCAGTCTCAACAATGAGCAGTTCTTC	CASSLNNEQFF
TRBV19	TRBJ2-5	14	-	-	TGTGCCAGTAGTATGGGTCGAGGGGTCGAGACCCAGTACTTC	CASSMGRGVETQYF
TRBV19	TRBJ2-1	15	TRBD1	-	TGTGCCAGTAGTATCCGGGACAGGAGTTACAATGAGCAGTTCTTC	CASSIRDRSYNEQFF
TRBV15	TRBJ1-1	15	-	-	TGTGCCACCAGCAGAGAAGACGGCTTGGACACTGAAGCTTTCTTT	CATSREDGLDTEAFF
TRBV18	TRBJ1-2	14	TRBD1	-	TGTGCCAGCTCACCCGGACAGGGTAACTATGGCTACACCTTC	CASSPGQGNYGYTF
TRBV19	TRBJ2-3	15	-	-	TGTGCCAGTAGTATTGACCAGGACAAGGGGGATACGCAGTATTTT	CASSIDQDKGDTQYF
TRBV7-9	TRBJ1-2	14	TRBD1	-	TGTGCCAGCAGCTTAGTGGGGACAGGGAGCCTGTACACCTTC	CASSLVGTGSLYTF
TRBV7-9	TRBJ2-1	15	-	-	TGTGCCAGCAGCCAAGATCAAGGGGGGCACAATGAGCAGTTCTTC	CASSQDQGGHNEQFF
TRBV7-3	TRBJ2-1	14	-	-	TGTGCCAGCAGCCCTAGCGTGTCGGGGAATGAGCAGTTCTTC	CASSPSVSGNEQFF
TRBV7-3	TRBJ2-2	13	-	-	TGTGCCAGCAGCCCCGACTCCGCCGGGGAGCTGTTTTTT	CASSPDSAGELFF
TRBV7-2	TRBJ2-5	17	TRBD2	-	TGTGCCAGCAGCTCACCCTCTTCAGCGGGAGGGCCGGTGACCCAGTACTTC	CASSSPSSAGGPVTQYF
TRBV30	TRBJ2-1	13	TRBD2	few	TGTGCCTGGAATGCGGGAGGCTACAATGAGCAGTTCTTC	CAWNAGGYNEQFF
TRBV5-1	TRBJ2-3	14	-	many	TGCGCCAGCAGCGACGGGAGCCTGACAGATACGCAGTATTTT	CASSDGSLTDTQYF
TRBV7-3	TRBJ1-2	14	-	-	TGTGCCAGCAGCTTAGACAGTTCTAACTATGGCTACACCTTC	CASSLDSSNYGYTF
TRBV2	TRBJ1-2	13	TRBD1	-	TGTGCCAGCAACCGGGACAGACCTTATGGCTACACCTTC	CASNRDRPYGYTF
TRBV5-4	TRBJ1-1	11	-	-	TGTGCCAGCAGCTTTGGCACTGAAGCTTTCTTT	CASSFGTEAFF
TRBV30	TRBJ1-5	11	-	few	TGTGCCTGGAGTGATGGACAGCCCCAGCATTTT	CAWSDGQPQHF
TRBV9	TRBJ1-1	15	-	once	TGTGCCAGCAGCGTAGGGTCAGGAATGAACACTGAAGCTTTCTTT	CASSVGSGMNTEAFF
TRBV27	TRBJ2-1	16	TRBD2	-	TGTGCCAGCAGTGGACTAGCAGGCGCTTCCTACAATGAGCAGTTCTTC	CASSGLAGASYNEQFF